The clone carrying this T cell receptor (beta chain) has a count of ten or more. Its antigen is as yet unknown. The data are from a study of T-cell memory formation after mild COVID-19. Study outcomes and limitations: Later expanders leaned toward CD4+, whereas clones contracting from day 15 to 85 were balanced CD4/CD8. Second-wave clones with a day 37 peak had unconfirmed SARS-CoV-2 specificity. CD4+ contracting clones lay mainly in CM and EM, CD8+ ones in EMRA.

UMIs and sample barcodes were carried by the TCR alpha and TCR beta cDNA libraries that 5'RACE produced using constant-segment primers. TCRdb used MiXCR to reprocess the 5' RACE reads, holding one entry per CDR3 protein. The table lists 250,000 to 400,000 distinct CDR3 sequences, about 13% of them singletons. The CDR3 sequence is 13 residues long. V lost 8 bases and J lost 5; bases outside the gene matches: 4. CDR1 and CDR2 (germline): SNHLY, FYNNEI. The clonotype was recovered from a man aged 18 to 29 who had mild COVID-19 (a few samples of this study predate the infection). Cell type and time point are not known. The specimen sequenced was PBMCs or a T cell subset sorted from them (not recorded which). The V gene is TRBV2, the J gene TRBJ2-5; 11 nucleotides align to TRBD2. For the CDR3, the DNA is TGTGCCAGCTCTGGGACTAGCGGCGAGACCCAGTACTTC. Translating it yields CASSGTSGETQYF.